Listed here is a single T cell receptor beta chain. The sample belongs to a study of blood T cell repertoires in COVID-19. On the study more broadly: The United States, Italy and Spain were the sources of the acute and convalescent COVID-19 samples. Nucleic acid was either cDNA or gDNA, and it came from T cells, B-cell-depleted T cells, or PBMCs.

As processed by the authors: By means of reference gene primer amplification, nucleated cell counts were estimated. Measured with immunoSEQ multiplex PCR; TCRdb has only the in-frame clones, and not every one. V and J calls plus clone size are reproduced from that table; the DNA served to infer D and trimming. The sample yields 350,000 to 450,000 clones, more than 75% seen once. Patients at the Seattle site were enrolled during active infection and followed longitudinally. Unmatched junction bases numbered 10, after V lost 4 bases and J lost 0 bases. This CDR3 has 17 amino acids. CDR1 is SGHNT, CDR2 YYREEE, per germline (reference sequence).

The V gene is TRBV5-4, the J gene TRBJ2-3; TRBD1 matches 8 bases. The sequenced material came from peripheral blood. The TCR was taken from a woman in her sixties or seventies with COVID-19, enrolled during active disease. The CDR3 loop reads CASSRGTQGASTDTQYF. The CDR3 DNA reads TGTGCCAGCAGCCGCGGAACGCAGGGGGCCAGCACAGATACGCAGTATTTT.